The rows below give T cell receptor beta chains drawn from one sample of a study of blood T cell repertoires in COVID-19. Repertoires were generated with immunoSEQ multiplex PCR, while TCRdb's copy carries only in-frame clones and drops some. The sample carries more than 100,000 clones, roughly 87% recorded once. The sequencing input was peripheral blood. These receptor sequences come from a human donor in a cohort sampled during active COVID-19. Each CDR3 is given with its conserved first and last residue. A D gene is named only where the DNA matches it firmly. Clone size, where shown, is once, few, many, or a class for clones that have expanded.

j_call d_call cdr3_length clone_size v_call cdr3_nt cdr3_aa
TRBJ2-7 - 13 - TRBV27 TGTGCCAGCAGTCCCGGAGTCGTTTACGAGCAGTACTTC CASSPGVVYEQYF
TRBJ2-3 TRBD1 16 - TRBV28 TGTGCCAGCAGTTCGATCCCGGGACAGGGATTCGGTACGCAGTATTTT CASSSIPGQGFGTQYF
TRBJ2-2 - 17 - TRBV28 TGTGCCAGCAGCCGAGGACAAACGACGCGACACACCGGGGAGCTGTTTTTT CASSRGQTTRHTGELFF
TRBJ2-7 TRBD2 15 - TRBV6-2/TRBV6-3 TGTGCCAGCAGTTACGGCGGGGGGCCCTCCTACGAGCAGTACTTC CASSYGGGPSYEQYF
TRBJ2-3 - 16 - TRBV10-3 TGTGCCATCAGTGGTTCGGACAGAGCGCCCACAGATACGCAGTATTTT CAISGSDRAPTDTQYF
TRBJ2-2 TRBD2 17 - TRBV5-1 TGCGCCAGCAGCCTACAGCGGGGGGGCCTCCACACCGGGGAGCTGTTTTTT CASSLQRGGLHTGELFF
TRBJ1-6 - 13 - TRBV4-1 TGCGCCAGCAGCCTCCTAGTGGATTCACCCCTCCACTTT CASSLLVDSPLHF
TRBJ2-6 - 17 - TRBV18 TGTGCCAGCTCACTGCAGACAGGTCGTGCGGGGGCCAACGTCCTGACTTTC CASSLQTGRAGANVLTF
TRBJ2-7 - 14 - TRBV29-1 TGCAGCGTGTCGGACAGCCGCCGCAACTACGAGCAGTACTTC CSVSDSRRNYEQYF
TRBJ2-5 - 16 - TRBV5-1 TGCGCCAGCAGCTTGGTCAGCGACGGAATCCAAGAGACCCAGTACTTC CASSLVSDGIQETQYF
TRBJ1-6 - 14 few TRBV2 TGTGCCAGCAGTGAATACGGGAGCGCTTCACCCCTCCACTTT CASSEYGSASPLHF
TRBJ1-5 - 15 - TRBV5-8 TGTGCCAGCAGTATCCAGGGTTATAGCAATCAGCCCCAGCATTTT CASSIQGYSNQPQHF
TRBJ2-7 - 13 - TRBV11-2 TGTGCCAGCAGCTTAGGGCCGGAGGTCGAGCAGTACTTC CASSLGPEVEQYF
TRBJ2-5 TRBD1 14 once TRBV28 TGTGCCAGCAGTTTATTGACAGGGGGGGAGACCCAGTACTTC CASSLLTGGETQYF
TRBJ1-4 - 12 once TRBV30 TGTGCCTGGAGTGTTGCAGGTGAAAAACTGTTTTTT CAWSVAGEKLFF
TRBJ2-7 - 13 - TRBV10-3 TGTGCCATCAGTGAGGGCAGTTACTACGAGCAGTACTTC CAISEGSYYEQYF
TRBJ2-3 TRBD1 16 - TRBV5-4 TGTGCCAGCAGGATCAGGGGGCAAACTAGCACAGATACGCAGTATTTT CASRIRGQTSTDTQYF
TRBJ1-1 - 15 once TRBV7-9 TGTGCCAGCAGCTATTCAGGGTCTGATAACACTGAAGCTTTCTTT CASSYSGSDNTEAFF
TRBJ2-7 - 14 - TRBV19 TGTGCCAGTAGTATCCGCGACAGCTCCTACGAGCAGTACTTC CASSIRDSSYEQYF
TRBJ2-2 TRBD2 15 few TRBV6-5 TGTGCCAGCAGCTATCTAGCGGGAGGGCCCGGGGAGCTGTTTTTT CASSYLAGGPGELFF
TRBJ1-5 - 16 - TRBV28 TGTGCCAGCAGTTCCGGACAGCGTATAAGCAATCAGCCCCAGCATTTT CASSSGQRISNQPQHF
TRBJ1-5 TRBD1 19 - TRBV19 TGTGCCAGTAGTATCCACCCCCCCTGGGACAGGGCAGGTCTACAGCCCCAGCATTTT CASSIHPPWDRAGLQPQHF
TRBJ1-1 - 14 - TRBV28 TGTGCCAGCAGCGCGACACCCATGAACACTGAAGCTTTCTTT CASSATPMNTEAFF
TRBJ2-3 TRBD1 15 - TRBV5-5 TGTGCCAGCAGGATGCCGGGACAGAGCACAGATACGCAGTATTTT CASRMPGQSTDTQYF
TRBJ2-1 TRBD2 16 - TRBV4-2 TGTGCCAGCAGCCAAGAGGGACTAACCTCGTACAATGAGCAGTTCTTC CASSQEGLTSYNEQFF